The source of this TCR beta chain is a study of blood T cell repertoires in COVID-19 (TCRdb year 2020). Regarding the study in general: Samples from collaborators originated in the United States, Italy and Spain and spanned both the acute and convalescent phases of COVID-19. The prospective study material was composed of cDNA or gDNA derived from T cells, B-cell-depleted T cells, or PBMCs. Subjects who had been exposed to COVID-19, were actively infected with it, or had recovered from it provided the deeply sampled blood TCRbeta repertoires that made up the dataset. The repertoires were released in a freely available public database intended as a resource for research on the immune response to SARS-CoV-2. Samples were obtained from the ongoing ImmuneRACE study (first 160 participants) and from 1,254 subjects provided by 6 global collaborators. A de-identified subject ID, COVID-19 status, age in years and sex were almost always included in the sample metadata. Where available, HLA class I and class II types were obtained from metadata supplied by the sample provider rather than from assay-based typing.

Collaborating institutions collected whole blood in K2EDTA tubes following their own protocols. For TCRbeta analysis, collaborators shipped samples as frozen whole blood, isolated PBMCs, or DNA extracted from either of those sample types. Overall study results and their limits: The amount of clinical and demographic metadata varied by source and participant and was provided uncurated.

This clone has only a few counts. The specificity of this receptor is unknown. One base away there is no much larger clone; base qualities are not given. TCRbeta CDR3 regions were amplified from genomic DNA by means of the immunoSEQ Assay, a bias-controlled multiplex PCR. In the original analysis: Within the assay, amplification of reference gene primers was used to estimate how many nucleated cells each sample contained. To quantify the absolute abundance of each unique TCRbeta CDR3 rearrangement, sequence reads were collapsed and filtered. Productive Simpson clonality was computed per sample as the square root of Simpson's diversity index over productive rearrangements. Not all clones reach the TCRdb copy of this immuneACCESS table, which keeps in-frame sequences only. Checked studies attribute under half of the gap to unresolved V genes and leave the rest unexplained. Clone size and the V and J calls come from that table; the DNA yielded D and trimming. Counted in this sample were roughly 110,000 clones; more than 70% of them appeared once. Roughly 4.3% of the sample is held by the ten biggest clonotypes.

Taken from cysteine to phenylalanine, the CDR3 has 14 residues. The sequence is cut down to CDR3 DNA, 42 bases in frame from base 1. V is shortened by 1 base, J by 3 bases, and the region joining them spans 9 bases. Looking up the germline V gene (reference sequence) yields CDR1 LGHDT and CDR2 YNNKEL. This sequence originates from a human donor in a cohort sampled during active COVID-19. The sequence is built from TRBV3-1 (or the pseudogene TRBV3-2) and TRBJ1-1; a tentative D call is TRBD1 (5 bases match). Sequencing was done on a sample of peripheral blood. The CDR3 protein is CASSQGSGHTEAFF. The base sequence is TGTGCCAGCAGCCAAGGTTCAGGGCACACTGAAGCTTTCTTT.